Each of the 8 T cell receptor beta chains below was sequenced from the same sample in a study of blood T cell repertoires in COVID-19. The method was immunoSEQ multiplex PCR; TCRdb's version includes in-frame clones alone and lacks a portion of them. Here the sample spans approximately 240,000 clones, 85% being singletons. Material for sequencing was peripheral blood. These receptors originate from a woman in her sixties or seventies with active or convalescent COVID-19.

V is TRBV5-1 and J is TRBJ1-1; perhaps TRBD1 as D (6 bases). The CDR3 runs 14 residues. Trimming left V 2 bases short and J 1 base short, with 9 bases between. Germline values: CDR1 SGHRS, CDR2 YFSETQ. CDR3 nucleotide sequence: TGCGCCAGCAGCTTCTTACAGGGGAACACTGAAGCTTTCTTT. Translated, it gives CASSFLQGNTEAFF.

V and J are TRBV3-1 (or the pseudogene TRBV3-2) and TRBJ2-4; no clear D. Between the trimmed V and J ends, which lost 3 bases and 0 bases, there was a span of 9 bases. This CDR3 region has 15 residues. Germline lookup yields CDR1 LGHDT and CDR2 YNNKEL (reference sequence). Here the CDR3 DNA reads TGTGCCAGCAGCCATACAGAGATAGCCAAAAACATTCAGTACTTC. The encoded protein is CASSHTEIAKNIQYF.

The chain is built from TRBV11-2 and TRBJ2-1; a possible D gene is TRBD1 (6 bases). The CDR3 has 11 residues. Trimming stripped 2 bases from V and 15 bases from J, with 11 bases between. The V gene's germline CDR1 is SGHAT and CDR2 FQNNGV. CDR3 DNA: TGTGCCAGCAGCTTATACAGGGAAGGGTTCTTC. This translates into CASSLYREGFF.

The chain employs TRBV5-1 and TRBJ1-4, with a weak D call TRBD1 (5 bases). Trimming left V 4 bases short and J 0 bases short, with 16 bases between. CDR1 is SGHRS and CDR2 is YFSETQ in the germline V gene. The CDR3 extends over 17 amino acids. The DNA of the CDR3 is TGCGCCAGCAGCCAGCAGGGCGTAGGGGCAACTAATGAAAAACTGTTTTTT. Residues: CASSQQGVGATNEKLFF. The full variable domain, with the rest looked up from reference TRBV5-1 and TRBJ1-4, is KAGVTQTPRYLIKTRGQQVTLSCSPISGHRSVSWYQQTPGQGLQFLFEYFSETQRNKGNFPGRFSGRQFSNSRSEMNVSTLELGDSALYLCASSQQGVGATNEKLFFGSGTQLSVL.

This sequence joins TRBV19 and TRBJ2-1, with D maybe TRBD1 (5 bases). V was trimmed by 1 base and J by 2 bases, leaving 15 bases between them. The CDR3 has 17 residues. Per germline, CDR1 LNHDA and CDR2 SQIVND (reference sequence). This CDR3 is CASSIGGRVGAYNEQFF. CDR3 bases: TGTGCCAGTAGTATAGGGGGCAGGGTTGGAGCCTACAATGAGCAGTTCTTC.

V gene TRBV2 combines with J gene TRBJ2-2; perhaps TRBD1 as D (5 bases). The CDR3 sequence is 13 residues long. V lost 4 bases to trimming and J lost 11 bases, with 14 bases between them. Per germline, CDR1 SNHLY and CDR2 FYNNEI. This chain's CDR3 is CASSVGAFGELFF. The CDR3 DNA is TGTGCCAGCAGTGTAGGGGCCTTTGGTGAGCTGTTTTTT.

This clone has only a few counts. This chain links TRBV27 with TRBJ1-2; 8 bases map to TRBD1. CDR3 length: 14 residues. Germline CDR1 is MNHEY and CDR2 is SMNVEV (reference sequence). V dropped 5 bases and J dropped 3; count of bases not matched to a gene: 5. The CDR3 region has the DNA TGTGCCAGCAGTACCGAGACAGGGGACTATGGCTACACCTTC. Translating it yields CASSTETGDYGYTF.

J is TRBJ2-1 and V is TRBV25-1, with D possibly matching TRBD1 (5 bases). Between the trimmed V and J ends, which lost 1 base and 7 bases, there was a span of 11 bases. The CDR3 is 14 residues long. Germline CDR1 and CDR2: MGHDK and SYGVNS. The CDR3 coding sequence is TGTGCCAGCAGTGAATGGGCCTCAGGGAATGAGCAGTTCTTC. It codes for CASSEWASGNEQFF.